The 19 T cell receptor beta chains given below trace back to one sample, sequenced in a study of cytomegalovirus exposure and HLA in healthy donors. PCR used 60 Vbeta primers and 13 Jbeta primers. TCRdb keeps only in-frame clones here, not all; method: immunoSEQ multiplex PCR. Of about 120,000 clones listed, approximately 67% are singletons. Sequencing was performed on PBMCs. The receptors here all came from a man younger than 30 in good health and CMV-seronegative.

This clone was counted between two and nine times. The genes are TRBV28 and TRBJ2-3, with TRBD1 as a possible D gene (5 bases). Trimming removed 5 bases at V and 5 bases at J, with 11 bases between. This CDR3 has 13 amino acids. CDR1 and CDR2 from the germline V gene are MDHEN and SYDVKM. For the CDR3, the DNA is TGTGCCAGCAGTCCCTACAGGAGAGATACGCAGTATTTT. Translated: CASSPYRRDTQYF.

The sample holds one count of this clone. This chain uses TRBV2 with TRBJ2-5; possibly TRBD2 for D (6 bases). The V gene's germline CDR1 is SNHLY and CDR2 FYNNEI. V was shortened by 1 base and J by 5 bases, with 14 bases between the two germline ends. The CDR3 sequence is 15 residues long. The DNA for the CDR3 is TGTGCCAGCAGTGAAGAGACGGGACTGAGTGAGACCCAGTACTTC. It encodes CASSEETGLSETQYF.

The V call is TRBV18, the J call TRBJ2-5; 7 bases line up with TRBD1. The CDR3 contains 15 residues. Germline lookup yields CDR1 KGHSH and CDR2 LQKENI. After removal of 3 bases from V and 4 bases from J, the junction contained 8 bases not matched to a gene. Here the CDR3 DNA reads TGTGCCAGCTCACCCCCGGGACAGCTGGGAGAGACCCAGTACTTC. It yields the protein CASSPPGQLGETQYF.

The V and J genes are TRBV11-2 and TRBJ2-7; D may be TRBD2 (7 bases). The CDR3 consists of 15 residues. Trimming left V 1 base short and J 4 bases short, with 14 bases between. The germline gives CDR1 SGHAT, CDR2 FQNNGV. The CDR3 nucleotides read TGTGCCAGCAGCTTAGTAGCCGGGGGGCTGTACGAGCAGTACTTC. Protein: CASSLVAGGLYEQYF.

CDR3 sequence: CASSYVVEGQPQHF. CDR3 DNA sequence: TGTGCCAGCAGTTACGTCGTCGAGGGTCAGCCCCAGCATTTT. The gene calls are TRBV6-6 and TRBJ1-5; D unclear. The CDR3 is 14 residues long. With 2 bases removed from V and 6 bases from J, the gap between germline ends came to 11 bases. Germline V CDR1 and CDR2: MNHNY, SVGAGI (reference sequence).

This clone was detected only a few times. The CDR3, as DNA: TGTGCCTGGAATTCTGGGAGAGGCTACACCTTC. Translation: CAWNSGRGYTF. The genes are TRBV30 and TRBJ1-2; D gene unclear. The germline V gene has CDR1 GTSNPN and CDR2 SVGIG (reference sequence). This CDR3 has 11 amino acids. Trimming took off 4 bases at V and 8 bases at J, with 11 bases between the two ends.

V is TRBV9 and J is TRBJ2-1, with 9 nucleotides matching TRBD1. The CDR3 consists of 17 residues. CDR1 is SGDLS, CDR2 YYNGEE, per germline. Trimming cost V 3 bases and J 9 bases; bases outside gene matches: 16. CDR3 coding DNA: TGTGCCAGCAGCGCGGGACAGGGATTGGCTCGCGGTAGTGAGCAGTTCTTC. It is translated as CASSAGQGLARGSEQFF.

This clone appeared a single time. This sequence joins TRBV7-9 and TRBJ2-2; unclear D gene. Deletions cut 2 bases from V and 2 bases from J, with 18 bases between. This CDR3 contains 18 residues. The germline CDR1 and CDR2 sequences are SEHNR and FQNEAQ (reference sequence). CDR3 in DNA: TGTGCCAGCAGCTTACTGCGTGGCAGGCAGATAAACACCGGGGAGCTGTTTTTT. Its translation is CASSLLRGRQINTGELFF. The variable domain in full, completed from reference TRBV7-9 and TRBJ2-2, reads DTGVSQNPRHKITKRGQNVTFRCDPISEHNRLYWYRQTLGQGPEFLTYFQNEAQLEKSRLLSDRFSAERPKGSFSTLEIQRTEQGDSAMYLCASSLLRGRQINTGELFFGEGSRLTVL.

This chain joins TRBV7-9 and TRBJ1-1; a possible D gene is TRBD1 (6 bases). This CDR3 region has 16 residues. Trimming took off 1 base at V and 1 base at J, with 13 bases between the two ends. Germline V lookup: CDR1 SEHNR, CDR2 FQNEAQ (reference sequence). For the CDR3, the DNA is TGTGCCAGCAGCTTAGATAGGACAGTCGGGAACACTGAAGCTTTCTTT. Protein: CASSLDRTVGNTEAFF.

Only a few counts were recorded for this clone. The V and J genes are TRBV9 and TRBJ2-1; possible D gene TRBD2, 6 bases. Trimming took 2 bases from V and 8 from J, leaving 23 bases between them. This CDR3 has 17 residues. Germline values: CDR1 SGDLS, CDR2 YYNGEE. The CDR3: CASSVLVGAAGLDEQFF. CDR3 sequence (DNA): TGTGCCAGCAGCGTTCTTGTTGGGGCGGCGGGGTTGGATGAGCAGTTCTTC.

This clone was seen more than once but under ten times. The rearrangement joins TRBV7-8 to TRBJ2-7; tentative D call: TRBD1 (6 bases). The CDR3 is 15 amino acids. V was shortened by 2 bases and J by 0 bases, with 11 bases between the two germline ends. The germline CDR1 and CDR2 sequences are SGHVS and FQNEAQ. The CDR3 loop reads CASSLITGHSYEQYF. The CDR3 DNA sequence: TGTGCCAGCAGCTTAATCACAGGGCACTCCTACGAGCAGTACTTC.

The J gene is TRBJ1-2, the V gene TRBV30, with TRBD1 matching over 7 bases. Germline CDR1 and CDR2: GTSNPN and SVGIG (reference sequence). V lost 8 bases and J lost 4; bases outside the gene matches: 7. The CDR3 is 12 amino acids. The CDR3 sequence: CAGYRGGYGYTF. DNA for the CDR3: TGTGCCGGTTACAGGGGTGGCTATGGCTACACCTTC.

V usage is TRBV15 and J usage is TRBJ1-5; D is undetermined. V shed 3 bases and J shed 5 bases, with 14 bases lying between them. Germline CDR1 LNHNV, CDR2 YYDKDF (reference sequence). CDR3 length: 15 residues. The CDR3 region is CATSSEQPPHQPQHF. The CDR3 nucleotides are TGTGCCACCAGCAGCGAACAACCACCCCATCAGCCCCAGCATTTT.

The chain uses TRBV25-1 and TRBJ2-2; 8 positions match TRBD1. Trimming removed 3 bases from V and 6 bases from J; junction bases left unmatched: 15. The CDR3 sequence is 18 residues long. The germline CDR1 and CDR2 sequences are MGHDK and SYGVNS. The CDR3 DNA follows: TGTGCCAGCAGTGAGACCTTCTCCGGACAGGGTTTGGCCGGGGAGCTGTTTTTT. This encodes CASSETFSGQGLAGELFF.

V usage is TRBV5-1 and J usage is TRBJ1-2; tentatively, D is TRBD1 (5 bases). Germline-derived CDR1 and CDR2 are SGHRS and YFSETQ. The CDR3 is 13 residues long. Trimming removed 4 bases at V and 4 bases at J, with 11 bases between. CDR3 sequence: CASSLQVIYGYTF. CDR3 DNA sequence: TGCGCCAGCAGCCTACAGGTTATCTATGGCTACACCTTC.

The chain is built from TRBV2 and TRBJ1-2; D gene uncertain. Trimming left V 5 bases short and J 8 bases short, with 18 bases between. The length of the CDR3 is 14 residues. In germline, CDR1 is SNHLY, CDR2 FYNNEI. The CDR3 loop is CASSNKVTSGGYTF. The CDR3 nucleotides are TGTGCCAGCAGTAATAAGGTGACTTCCGGGGGCTACACCTTC.

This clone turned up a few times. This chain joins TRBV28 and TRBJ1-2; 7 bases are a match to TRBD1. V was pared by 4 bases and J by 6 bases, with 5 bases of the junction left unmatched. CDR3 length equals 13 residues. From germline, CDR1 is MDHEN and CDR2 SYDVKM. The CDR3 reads CASSSDRADGYTF. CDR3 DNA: TGTGCCAGCAGTTCCGACAGGGCAGATGGCTACACCTTC.

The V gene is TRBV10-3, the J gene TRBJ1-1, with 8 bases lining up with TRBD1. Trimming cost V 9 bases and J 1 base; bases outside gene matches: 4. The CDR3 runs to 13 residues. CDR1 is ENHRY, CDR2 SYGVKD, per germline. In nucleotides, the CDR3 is TGTGCCATGGGACAGGAGACGAACACTGAAGCTTTCTTT. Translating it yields CAMGQETNTEAFF.

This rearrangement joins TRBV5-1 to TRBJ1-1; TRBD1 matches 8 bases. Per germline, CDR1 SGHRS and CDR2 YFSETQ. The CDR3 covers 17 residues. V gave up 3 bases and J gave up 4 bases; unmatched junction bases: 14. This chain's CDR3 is CASSSSGGTVMSTEAFF. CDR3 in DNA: TGCGCCAGCAGCTCATCAGGGGGCACAGTGATGTCCACTGAAGCTTTCTTT.